This TCR beta chain was retrieved from a study of T-cell reconstitution after alpha-beta-depleted transplantation in children. Germline loops: CDR1 SGHTA, CDR2 FQGNSA. The V gene lost 4 bases and the J gene lost 3 bases, with 14 bases spanning the gap. The CDR3 runs to 15 residues. This clonotype came up a few times. As it was prepared, the TCRbeta library received unique molecular identifiers. MiXCR, applied by TCRdb to the PCR reads, yields one record per CDR3 protein. Of fewer than 550,000 distinct CDR3 sequences listed, about a tenth are singletons. This material consisted of PBMCs from the stem cell graft donor, taken from the stem cell graft. This sequence was found in a human donor who donated a stem cell graft to a child with acute myeloid leukemia. V gene TRBV7-2 combines with J gene TRBJ2-3; possibly TRBD1 for D (6 bases). The CDR3: CASSSRPRGTDTQYF. The CDR3 bases are TGTGCCAGCAGCTCCCGGCCCAGGGGAACAGATACGCAGTATTTT.